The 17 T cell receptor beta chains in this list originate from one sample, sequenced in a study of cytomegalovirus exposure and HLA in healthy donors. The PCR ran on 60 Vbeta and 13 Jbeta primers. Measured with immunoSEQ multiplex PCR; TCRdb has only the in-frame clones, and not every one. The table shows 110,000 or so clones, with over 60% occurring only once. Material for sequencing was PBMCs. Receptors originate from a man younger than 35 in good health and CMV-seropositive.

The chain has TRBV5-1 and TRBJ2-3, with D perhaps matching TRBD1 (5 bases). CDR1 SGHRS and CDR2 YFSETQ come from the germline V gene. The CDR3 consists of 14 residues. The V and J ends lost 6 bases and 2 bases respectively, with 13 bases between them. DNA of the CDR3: TGCGCCAGCACCGACAGAGCACCCACAGATACGCAGTATTTT. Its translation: CASTDRAPTDTQYF.

CDR3: CASSWGPGSGNTIYF. The CDR3 DNA sequence: TGTGCCAGCAGCTGGGGGCCGGGGTCTGGAAACACCATATATTTT. This sequence joins TRBV5-6 and TRBJ1-3, with TRBD1 as a possible D gene (6 bases). Germline assignment: CDR1 SGHDT and CDR2 YYEEEE. The CDR3 sequence is 15 residues long. V lost 3 bases and J 1 base, leaving 11 bases between the germline ends.

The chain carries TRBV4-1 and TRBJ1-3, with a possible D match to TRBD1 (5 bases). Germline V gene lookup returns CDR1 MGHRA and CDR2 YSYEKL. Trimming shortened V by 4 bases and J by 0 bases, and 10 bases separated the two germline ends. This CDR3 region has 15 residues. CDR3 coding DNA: TGCGCCAGCAGCCCTCGGGGGTCCTCTGGAAACACCATATATTTT. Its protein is CASSPRGSSGNTIYF.

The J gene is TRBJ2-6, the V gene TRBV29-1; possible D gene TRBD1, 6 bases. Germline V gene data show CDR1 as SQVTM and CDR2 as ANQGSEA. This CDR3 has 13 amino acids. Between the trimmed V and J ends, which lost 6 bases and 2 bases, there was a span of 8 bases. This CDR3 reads CSVRDTGANVLTF. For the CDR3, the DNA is TGCAGCGTCCGGGACACTGGGGCCAACGTCCTGACTTTC.

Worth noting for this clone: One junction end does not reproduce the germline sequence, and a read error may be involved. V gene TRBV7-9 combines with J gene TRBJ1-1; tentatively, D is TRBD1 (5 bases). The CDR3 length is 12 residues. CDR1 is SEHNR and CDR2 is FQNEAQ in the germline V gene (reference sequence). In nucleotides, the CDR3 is TGTTCCAGCAGTAGGATGACAGAGGAAGCTTTCTTT. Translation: CSSSRMTEEAFF.

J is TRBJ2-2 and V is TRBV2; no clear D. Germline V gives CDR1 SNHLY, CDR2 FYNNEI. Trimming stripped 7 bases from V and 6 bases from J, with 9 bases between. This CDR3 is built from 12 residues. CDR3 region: CASNSRSGELFF. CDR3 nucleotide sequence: TGTGCCAGCAATAGCCGGTCCGGGGAGCTGTTTTTT.

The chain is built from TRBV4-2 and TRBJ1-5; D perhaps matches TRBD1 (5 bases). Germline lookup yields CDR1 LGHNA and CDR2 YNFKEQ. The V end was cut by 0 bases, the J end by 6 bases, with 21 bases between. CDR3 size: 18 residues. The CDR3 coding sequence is TGTGCCAGCAGCCAAGACGGCCCGACAGATGAATGGAGTCAGCCCCAGCATTTT. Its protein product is CASSQDGPTDEWSQPQHF.

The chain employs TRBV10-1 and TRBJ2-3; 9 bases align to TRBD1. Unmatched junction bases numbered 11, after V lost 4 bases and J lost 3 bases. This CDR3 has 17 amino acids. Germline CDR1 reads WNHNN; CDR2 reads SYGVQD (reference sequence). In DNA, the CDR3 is TGCGCCAGCAGTGGGTACCGGGACAGGGTCCGTACAGATACGCAGTATTTT. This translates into CASSGYRDRVRTDTQYF.

The chain's CDR3 is CASSLRRGYNEQFF. The CDR3 DNA reads TGTGCCAGCAGCTTACGCCGGGGATACAATGAGCAGTTCTTC. The chain recombines TRBV13 with TRBJ2-1; perhaps TRBD2 as D (5 bases). V lost 2 bases, J lost 4 bases, and 9 bases lay in between. CDR3 length equals 14 residues. Germline CDR1 is PRHDT and CDR2 is FYEKMQ (reference sequence).

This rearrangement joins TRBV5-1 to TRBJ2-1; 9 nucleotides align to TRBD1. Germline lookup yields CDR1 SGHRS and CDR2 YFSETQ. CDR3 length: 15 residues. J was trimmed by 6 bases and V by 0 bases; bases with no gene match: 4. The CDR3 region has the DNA TGCGCCAGCAGCTTGGCCGGGACAGGGATCAATGAGCAGTTCTTC. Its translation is CASSLAGTGINEQFF.

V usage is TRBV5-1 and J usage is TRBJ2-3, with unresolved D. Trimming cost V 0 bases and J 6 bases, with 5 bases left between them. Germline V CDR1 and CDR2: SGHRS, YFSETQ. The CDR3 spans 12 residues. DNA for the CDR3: TGCGCCAGCAGCTTGGGTCTGGATACGCAGTATTTT. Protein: CASSLGLDTQYF.

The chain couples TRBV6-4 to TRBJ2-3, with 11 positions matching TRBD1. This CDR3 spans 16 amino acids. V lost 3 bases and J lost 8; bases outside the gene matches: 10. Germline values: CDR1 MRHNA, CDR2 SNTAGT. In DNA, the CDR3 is TGTGCCAGCAGTGAGGAACCCGGGACAGGGGGTTGTACGCAGTATTTT. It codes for CASSEEPGTGGCTQYF.

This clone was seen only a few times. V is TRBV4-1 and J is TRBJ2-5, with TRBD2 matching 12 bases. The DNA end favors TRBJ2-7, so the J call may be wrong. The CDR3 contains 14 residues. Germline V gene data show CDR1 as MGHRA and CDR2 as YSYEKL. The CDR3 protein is CASSRGLAGHEQYF. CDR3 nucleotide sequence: TGCGCCAGCAGCCGTGGACTAGCGGGGCACGAGCAGTACTTC.

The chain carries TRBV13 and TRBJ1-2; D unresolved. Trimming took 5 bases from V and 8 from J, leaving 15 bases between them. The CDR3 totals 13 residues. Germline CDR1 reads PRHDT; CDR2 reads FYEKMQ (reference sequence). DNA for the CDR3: TGTGCCAGCAGCATCCAGGATTCTGGCGGCTACACCTTC. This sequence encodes CASSIQDSGGYTF.

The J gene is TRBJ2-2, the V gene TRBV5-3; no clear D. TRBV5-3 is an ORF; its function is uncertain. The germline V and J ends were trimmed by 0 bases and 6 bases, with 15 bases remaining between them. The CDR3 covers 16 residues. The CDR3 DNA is TGTGCCAGAAGCTTGGGAGTAGCCGGGTCGGCCGGGGAGCTGTTTTTT. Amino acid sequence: CARSLGVAGSAGELFF.

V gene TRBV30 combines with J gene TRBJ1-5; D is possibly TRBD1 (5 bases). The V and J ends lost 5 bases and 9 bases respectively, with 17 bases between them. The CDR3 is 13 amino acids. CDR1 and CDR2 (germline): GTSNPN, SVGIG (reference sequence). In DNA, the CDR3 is TGTGCCTGGTCCCCCAGCTGGAGGGGGCCCCAGCATTTT. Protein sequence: CAWSPSWRGPQHF.

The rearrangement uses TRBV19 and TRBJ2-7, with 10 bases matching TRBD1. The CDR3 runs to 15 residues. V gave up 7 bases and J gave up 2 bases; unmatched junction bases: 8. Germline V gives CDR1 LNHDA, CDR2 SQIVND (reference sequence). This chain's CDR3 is CASKTQTGGPYEQYF. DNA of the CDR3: TGTGCCAGTAAGACGCAGACAGGGGGCCCCTACGAGCAGTACTTC.